The 19 T cell receptor beta chains reported below all come from one sample, sequenced in a study of blood T cells in healthy people across ages (dated by TCRdb to the mid-2010s). Receptor amplification or capture employed 5' RACE. The listed sequencing device is Illumina HiSeq 2500. A second roughly 6 to 12 cycle PCR used a sample-barcoded 5' primer and a J-beta primer mix. TCRdb ran its own pipeline on the public reads, namely fastp trimming at Q25 and MiXCR clone calling, and kept in-frame beta chains. Rows matching on CDR3 protein sequence are summarized as one entry with the most common DNA and genes. Across this sample there are roughly 680,000 distinct CDR3 sequences, with 49% seen only once. Jointly, the top ten make up roughly 34% of the sample. The sample consisted of blood. These receptors came from a woman aged 55-69 years in good health.

This clonotype was detected once. V and J are TRBV30 and TRBJ1-5, with D unresolved. V was clipped by 0 bases and J by 7 bases, with 10 bases between them. The CDR3 runs 13 residues. CDR1 and CDR2 (germline): GTSNPN, SVGIG (reference sequence). The CDR3 DNA reads as TGTGCCTGGAGTGTACAAGGAGACCAGCCCCAGCATTTT. This codes for CAWSVQGDQPQHF.

This clonotype has at least ten counts. The chain links TRBV5-1 to TRBJ1-2; TRBD1 is a possible D gene (5 bases). Trimming took 0 bases from V and 7 from J, leaving 7 bases between them. Per germline, CDR1 SGHRS and CDR2 YFSETQ. The CDR3 contains 12 residues. The CDR3 protein is CASSLEGTGYTF. CDR3 coding DNA: TGCGCCAGCAGCTTGGAGGGGACTGGCTACACCTTC.

The V call is TRBV28, the J call TRBJ2-3; D possibly corresponds to TRBD2 (6 bases). V lost 7 bases and J lost 1, with 12 bases in between. CDR3 size: 14 residues. The germline gives CDR1 MDHEN, CDR2 SYDVKM. The CDR3 sequence: CASIAVLGTDTQYF. CDR3 nucleotide sequence: TGTGCCAGCATAGCGGTGCTCGGCACAGATACGCAGTATTTT.

The V gene is TRBV6-2 or TRBV6-3, the J gene TRBJ1-2, with D maybe TRBD1 (6 bases). This CDR3 contains 16 residues. The germline V gene has CDR1 MNHEY and CDR2 SVGEGT. V was trimmed by 5 bases and J by 2 bases, leaving 18 bases between them. The CDR3 reads CASSTQQGGRNYGYTF. CDR3 DNA: TGTGCCAGCAGTACGCAACAGGGAGGGAGAAACTATGGCTACACCTTC.

This rearrangement joins TRBV23-1 to TRBJ2-6; possibly TRBD1 for D (7 bases). TRBV23-1 is noted as an ORF with a role that remains uncertain. The V end lost 0 bases, the J end lost 0 bases, and 15 bases lay between the germline ends. The CDR3 loop spans 19 amino acids. The CDR3 bases are TGCGCCAGCAGTCAATCGACGCCAGGGGGGTGCTCTGGGGCCAACGTCCTGACTTTC. It translates to CASSQSTPGGCSGANVLTF.

On this clonotype itself: Germline and junction disagree at one end, which may indicate a read error. The genes are TRBV4-3 and TRBJ2-7; 9 positions match TRBD2. The CDR3 loop spans 16 amino acids. Germline V gene data show CDR1 as LGHNA and CDR2 as YSLEER. CDR3 amino acids: CARSQVYLAGDYEQYF. The CDR3 DNA follows: TGCGCCCGCAGCCAAGTTTATTTAGCGGGAGACTACGAGCAGTACTTC.

This clonotype was seen a few times. CDR3 amino acids: CASSPLAGVDYNEQFF. In nucleotides, the CDR3 is TGTGCCAGCAGCCCTCTAGCGGGAGTTGATTACAATGAGCAGTTCTTC. The V call is TRBV9, the J call TRBJ2-1; the match to TRBD2 covers 10 bases. The CDR3 is 16 residues long. Germline CDR1 SGDLS, CDR2 YYNGEE. Trimming removed 4 bases from V and 4 bases from J; junction bases left unmatched: 8.

The chain is built from TRBV18 and TRBJ2-7; 7 bases are shared with TRBD1. There are 15 residues in the CDR3. Trimming removed 0 bases from V and 3 bases from J; junction bases left unmatched: 5. Germline CDR1 reads KGHSH; CDR2 reads LQKENI. CDR3 DNA sequence: TGTGCCAGCTCACCACCGTCTTGGGACAGCTACGAGCAGTACTTC. This codes for CASSPPSWDSYEQYF. The variable domain in full, completed from reference TRBV18 and TRBJ2-7, reads NAGVMQNPRHLVRRRGQEARLRCSPMKGHSHVYWYRQLPEEGLKFMVYLQKENIIDESGMPKERFSAEFPKEGPSILRIQQVVRGDSAAYFCASSPPSWDSYEQYFGPGTRLTVT.

The chain is built from TRBV4-3 and TRBJ2-7, with D perhaps matching TRBD1 or TRBD2 (5 bases each). Near its end, the DNA agrees better with TRBJ2-5, so the J call may be wrong. Germline CDR1 and CDR2: LGHNA and YSLEER. This CDR3 is built from 15 residues. CDR3 region: CASSQGVSPRETQYF. The CDR3 coding sequence is TGCGCCAGCAGCCAGGGGGTCAGCCCCAGAGAGACCCAGTACTTC.

The V call is TRBV7-6, the J call TRBJ2-7; possibly TRBD1 or TRBD2 for D (5 bases each). The CDR3 is 12 residues long. CDR1 is SGHVS, CDR2 FNYEAQ, per germline. Deletions cut 5 bases from V and 10 bases from J, with 15 bases between. The CDR3 sequence: CASSTWTWDQYF. As DNA, the CDR3 is TGTGCCAGCAGCACCTGGACTTGGGACCAGTACTTC.

This clonotype has more than one count but fewer than ten. V is TRBV6-2 or TRBV6-3 and J is TRBJ2-7; 12 bases align to TRBD1. Per the germline V gene, CDR1 is MNHEY and CDR2 is SVGEGT. V gave up 0 bases and J gave up 4 bases; unmatched junction bases: 7. The CDR3 has 17 residues. CDR3 DNA sequence: TGTGCCAGCAGTTACTCGACCGGGACAGGGGGCACGTACGAGCAGTACTTC. It encodes CASSYSTGTGGTYEQYF.

The chain joins TRBV18 to TRBJ2-4; D may be TRBD1 (5 bases). The J call may be incorrect, as the DNA end agrees better with TRBJ2-7. Per the germline V gene, CDR1 is KGHSH and CDR2 is LQKENI. CDR3 size: 15 residues. This CDR3 is CASSPLQGSSYEQYF. CDR3 nucleotide sequence: TGTGCCAGCTCACCTCTTCAGGGTAGTTCCTACGAGCAGTACTTC.

This clonotype was observed a few times. The gene calls are TRBV7-2 and TRBJ2-7; D is possibly TRBD1 (5 bases). This CDR3 comprises 15 residues. Germline V gene data show CDR1 as SGHTA and CDR2 as FQGNSA. V shed 5 bases and J shed 0 bases, with 14 bases lying between them. The CDR3 loop is CASSPRTTSSYEQYF. CDR3 DNA: TGTGCCAGCAGCCCCAGGACAACGAGCTCCTACGAGCAGTACTTC.

In its sample, this clonotype was seen once. The V gene is TRBV20-1, the J gene TRBJ2-4; D call uncertain. Trimming stripped 3 bases from V and 3 bases from J, with 12 bases between. Germline loops: CDR1 DFQATT, CDR2 SNEGSKA (reference sequence). The length of the CDR3 is 14 residues. In nucleotides, the CDR3 is TGCAGTGCTAGCAAGGCAGTTCTCAAAAACATTCAGTACTTC. Protein: CSASKAVLKNIQYF.

In DNA form, the CDR3 reads TGTGCCATCAGTGAGTCGGGACTAGCGGTACCTACAATGAAGCAGTTCTTC. Its translation: CAISESGLAVPTMKQFF. This chain connects TRBV10-3 to TRBJ2-1; 11 bases align to TRBD2. V was clipped by 0 bases and J by 11 bases; unmatched bases: 12. CDR3 length: 17 amino acids. Germline lookup yields CDR1 ENHRY and CDR2 SYGVKD.

This rearrangement joins TRBV2 to TRBJ2-1; 9 nucleotides line up with TRBD2. The CDR3 is 14 amino acids. The germline V gene has CDR1 SNHLY and CDR2 FYNNEI. Trimming cost V 3 bases and J 7 bases; bases outside gene matches: 4. The CDR3 DNA reads as TGTGCCAGCAGTGACCTAGCGGGATATAATGAGCAGTTCTTC. Its translation: CASSDLAGYNEQFF.

The count of this clonotype is one. A much more abundant neighbour one base away suggests this may be a read error. V and J are TRBV11-3 and TRBJ2-1; no clear D gene. The CDR3 loop spans 14 amino acids. CDR1 SGHNT and CDR2 YENEEA come from the germline V gene. CDR3 loop: CVSSLGSSSNEQFF. The DNA for the CDR3 is TGTGTCAGCAGCTTAGGTTCGAGTAGCAATGAGCAGTTCTTC.

This clonotype has more than one count but fewer than ten. The chain carries TRBV28 and TRBJ2-5, with a possible D match to TRBD2 (6 bases). Germline lookup yields CDR1 MDHEN and CDR2 SYDVKM. The V end was cut by 6 bases, the J end by 4 bases, with 27 bases between. CDR3 length: 18 residues. The CDR3 nucleotides read TGTGCCAGCAGCAAAAGTATTAGCGGCGGGATGTGGGGAGAGACCCAGTACTTC. It yields the protein CASSKSISGGMWGETQYF.

The genes are TRBV6-2 or TRBV6-3 and TRBJ2-3; 13 bases agree with TRBD2. The V gene end was trimmed by 6 bases and the J gene end by 4 bases; junction bases not matched to a gene: 13. CDR3 length equals 18 residues. CDR1 and CDR2 (germline): MNHEY, SVGEGT. The CDR3 region has the DNA TGTGCCAGCAGCTTCCTCTCGACTAGCGGGAGGACGTCAGATACGCAGTATTTT. Encoded protein: CASSFLSTSGRTSDTQYF.